Listed here is a single TCR beta chain. The antigen is unknown. V was clipped by 7 bases and J by 16 bases, with 17 bases between them. This CDR3 contains 12 residues. CDR1 is MNHNY, CDR2 SVGAGI, per germline (reference sequence). The record originates from a study of T cell responses to AZD1222 COVID-19 vaccine. Study results and limitations: Researchers report vaccine-associated CD4 TCRs spanning spike, with dominance at 160-218 and 743-854. Spike-specific TCRs gained breadth and depth after people received two AZD1222 doses. Mostly white British, mostly female donors; authors suggested clonal diversity may be underestimated.

The data were produced by immunoSEQ multiplex PCR, yet TCRdb's version contains in-frame clones alone and is incomplete. The sample yields 150,000 to 200,000 clones, 85% to 95% seen once. The chain carries TRBV6-6 and TRBJ1-6; a weak D match, TRBD1 (5 bases). This specimen consisted of peripheral blood, obtained on day 0 of AZD1222 vaccination. The clonotype comes from an adult in good health. CDR3 DNA: TGTGCCAGCACTCTCGGGGCCCAGTGGCTCCACTTT. Its translation is CASTLGAQWLHF.